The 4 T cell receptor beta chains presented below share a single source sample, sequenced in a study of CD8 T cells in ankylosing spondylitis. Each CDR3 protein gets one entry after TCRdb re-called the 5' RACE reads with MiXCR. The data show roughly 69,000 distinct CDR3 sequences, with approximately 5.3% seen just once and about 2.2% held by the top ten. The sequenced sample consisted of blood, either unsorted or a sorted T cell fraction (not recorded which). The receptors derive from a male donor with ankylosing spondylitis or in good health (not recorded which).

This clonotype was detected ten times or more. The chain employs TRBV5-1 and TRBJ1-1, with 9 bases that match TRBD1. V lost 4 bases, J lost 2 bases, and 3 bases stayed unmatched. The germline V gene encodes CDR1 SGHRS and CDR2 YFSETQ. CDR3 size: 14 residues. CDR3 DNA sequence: TGCGCCAGCAGCCGGACAGGGGATAACACTGAAGCTTTCTTT. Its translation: CASSRTGDNTEAFF.

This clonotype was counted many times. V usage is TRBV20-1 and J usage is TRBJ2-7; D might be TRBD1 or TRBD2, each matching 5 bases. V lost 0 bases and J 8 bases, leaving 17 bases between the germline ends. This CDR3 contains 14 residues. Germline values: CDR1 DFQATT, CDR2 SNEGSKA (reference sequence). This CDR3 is CSARDPGAATQQYF. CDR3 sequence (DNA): TGCAGTGCTAGAGATCCCGGGGCGGCTACGCAGCAGTACTTC.

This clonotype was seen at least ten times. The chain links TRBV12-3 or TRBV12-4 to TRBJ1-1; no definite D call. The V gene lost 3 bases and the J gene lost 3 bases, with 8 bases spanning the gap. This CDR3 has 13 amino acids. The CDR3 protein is CASSFSPYTEAFF. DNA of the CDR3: TGTGCCAGCAGTTTTAGCCCTTACACTGAAGCTTTCTTT.

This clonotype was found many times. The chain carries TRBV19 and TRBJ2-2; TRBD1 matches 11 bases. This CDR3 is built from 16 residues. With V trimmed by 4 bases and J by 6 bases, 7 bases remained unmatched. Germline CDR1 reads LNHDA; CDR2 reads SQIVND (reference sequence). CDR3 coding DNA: TGTGCCAGTAGTACGACGGGACAGGGGGATTCCGGGGAGCTGTTTTTT. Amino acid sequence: CASSTTGQGDSGELFF. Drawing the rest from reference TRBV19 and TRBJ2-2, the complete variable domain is DGGITQSPKYLFRKEGQNVTLSCEQNLNHDAMYWYRQDPGQGLRLIYYSQIVNDFQKGDIAEGYSVSREKKESFPLTVTSAQKNPTAFYLCASSTTGQGDSGELFFGEGSRLTVL.